Shown below are 10 T cell receptor beta chains from a single sample sequenced in a study of beta chain features in type 1 diabetes. Study results and caveats: Type 1 diabetes patients had TCRB CDR3s that were shorter (moderately but significantly so) in all four CD4+ subsets.

Expressed TCRB transcripts were sequenced, since all the RNA that had been isolated was reverse transcribed. The method was immunoSEQ multiplex PCR; TCRdb's version includes in-frame clones alone and lacks a portion of them. The table lists about 160,000 clones, over 55% of them singletons. Their antigen targets remain unknown. The specimen sequenced was naive CD4+ T cells from blood. The source is a young man with type 1 diabetes.

This clone was seen a handful of times. This rearrangement joins TRBV20-1 to TRBJ2-7; no clear D gene. In germline, CDR1 is DFQATT, CDR2 SNEGSKA (reference sequence). The CDR3 has 11 amino acids. The CDR3 protein is CSYLGSYEQYF. CDR3 coding DNA: TGCAGCTACCTGGGCTCCTACGAGCAGTACTTC.

Written as DNA, the CDR3 is TGTGCCAGCAGAAGGGACTCTGGGGCCAACGTCCTGACTTTC. This encodes CASRRDSGANVLTF. V gene TRBV7-9 combines with J gene TRBJ2-6, with D unresolved. Trimming removed 6 bases from V and 0 bases from J, with 6 bases in between. The CDR3 consists of 14 residues. The V gene's germline CDR1 is SEHNR and CDR2 FQNEAQ (reference sequence).

CDR3 sequence (DNA): TGTGCCAGCTCAGGTCTCCAGGGCTCCGAGCAGTACTTC. Protein sequence: CASSGLQGSEQYF. This sequence joins TRBV18 and TRBJ2-7; maybe TRBD1 (5 bases). Trimming pared 5 bases from V and 6 bases from J, leaving 14 bases between. CDR3 size: 13 residues. CDR1 is KGHSH and CDR2 is LQKENI in the germline V gene.

CDR3 DNA sequence: TGCAGCGTTGGCACAGGGCTAGCTAACTATGGCTACACCTTC. Translation gives CSVGTGLANYGYTF. The V and J genes are TRBV29-1 and TRBJ1-2; D may be TRBD1 (6 bases). V lost 4 bases to trimming and J lost 0 bases, with 12 bases between them. Germline V CDR1 and CDR2: SQVTM, ANQGSEA. The CDR3 contains 14 residues.

The gene calls are TRBV2 and TRBJ2-3; D remains unclear. The CDR3 runs 14 residues. Germline V gene lookup returns CDR1 SNHLY and CDR2 FYNNEI. V was trimmed by 7 bases and J by 0 bases, leaving 11 bases between them. The CDR3 reads CASTSLASTDTQYF. Written as DNA, the CDR3 is TGTGCCAGCACTTCCTTAGCTAGCACAGATACGCAGTATTTT. Full variable domain (rest looked up from reference TRBV2 and TRBJ2-3): EPEVTQTPSHQVTQMGQEVILRCVPISNHLYFYWYRQILGQKVEFLVSFYNNEISEKSEIFDDQFSVERPDGSNFTLKIRSTKLEDSAMYFCASTSLASTDTQYFGPGTRLTVL.

This chain links TRBV9 with TRBJ2-3; D call uncertain. This CDR3 contains 13 residues. Germline CDR1 and CDR2: SGDLS and YYNGEE. Trimming cost V 3 bases and J 3 bases, with 8 bases left between them. DNA of the CDR3: TGTGCCAGCAGCGGGGGATGGACAGATACGCAGTATTTT. This encodes CASSGGWTDTQYF.

The J gene is TRBJ1-3, the V gene TRBV29-1; D uncertain. Trimming cost V 4 bases and J 4 bases, with 11 bases left between them. The CDR3 is 13 amino acids. CDR1 and CDR2 from the germline V gene are SQVTM and ANQGSEA. The CDR3 region is CSVAPVGGNTIYF. The CDR3 DNA reads as TGCAGCGTTGCACCCGTCGGGGGAAACACCATATATTTT.

This clone was seen more than once but under ten times. V is TRBV29-1 and J is TRBJ2-1, with D unclear. Per the germline V gene, CDR1 is SQVTM and CDR2 is ANQGSEA. There are 13 residues in the CDR3. V lost 3 bases and J lost 5, with 11 bases in between. CDR3 in DNA: TGCAGCGTTGATCGTGCGGCCAACAATGAGCAGTTCTTC. This translates into CSVDRAANNEQFF.

This clone is a singleton in its sample. The V call is TRBV4-3, the J call TRBJ2-2; no clear D gene. Trimming removed 2 bases from V and 3 bases from J, with 13 bases in between. Germline CDR1 reads LGHNA; CDR2 reads YSLEER. The CDR3 loop spans 16 amino acids. CDR3 in DNA: TGCGCCAGCAGCCAACCTAATCATGGGGACACCGGGGAGCTGTTTTTT. This gives the protein CASSQPNHGDTGELFF.

This clone is a singleton in its sample. The V call is TRBV7-2, the J call TRBJ2-5, with TRBD1 as a possible D gene (5 bases). Trimming removed 7 bases at V and 5 bases at J, with 14 bases between. The germline CDR1 and CDR2 sequences are SGHTA and FQGNSA. The CDR3 contains 13 residues. Here the CDR3 reads CASTRGNRETQYF. The CDR3 nucleotides are TGTGCCAGCACCAGAGGTAACAGGGAGACCCAGTACTTC.